The T cell receptor beta chain under discussion was sequenced for a study of CXCR3-negative and CXCR3-positive naive CD8 T cells. UMI-labeled 5' RACE yielded the TRB cDNA libraries. TCRdb re-analyzed the 5' RACE reads; it lists each CDR3 protein once, without DNA. The listing contains some 50,000 distinct CDR3 sequences. This clonotype is medium-sized (0.01 to 0.1%) by frequency. Its target is unknown. Naive CD8+ T lymphocytes were specified as CD45RO-CCR7+CD27+CD95-. Study observations and caveats: The majority of assays used fresh PBMCs, and CXCR3 expression partially decreased after cryopreservation. TRB CDR3 hydrophobicity was greater in CXCR3-positive naive cells than in CXCR3-negative naive cells.

The CDR3 has 17 residues. Germline V gene sequence: CDR1 SGHTA, CDR2 FQGTGA. The receptor's source is a human donor in good health. Some clones in this sample may be carry-over from other donors' samples. The source material was naive CXCR3+ CD8+ T cells from blood. Stated subset: CD45RO-CCR7+CD27+CD95- naive CD8+ T cells expressing CXCR3 (TNR3+). This chain connects TRBV7-3 to TRBJ2-3; TCRdb's D call of TRBD2 is untestable without DNA. The CDR3 here is CASSPPDSPVAADTQYF.